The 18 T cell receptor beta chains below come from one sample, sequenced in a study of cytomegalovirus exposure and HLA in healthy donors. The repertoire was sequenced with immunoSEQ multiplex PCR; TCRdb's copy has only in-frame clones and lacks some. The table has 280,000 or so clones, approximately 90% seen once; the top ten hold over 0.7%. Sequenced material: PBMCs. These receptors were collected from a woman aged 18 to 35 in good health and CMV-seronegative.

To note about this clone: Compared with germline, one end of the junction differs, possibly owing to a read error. The CDR3 sequence is CASSLMEREGKETQYF. The CDR3 nucleotides are TGTGCTAGCAGCTTAATGGAGCGGGAGGGAAAAGAGACCCAGTACTTC. The V and J genes are TRBV7-7 and TRBJ2-5; 10 positions agree with TRBD2. Germline loops: CDR1 SSHAT, CDR2 FNYEAQ (reference sequence). The CDR3 totals 16 residues.

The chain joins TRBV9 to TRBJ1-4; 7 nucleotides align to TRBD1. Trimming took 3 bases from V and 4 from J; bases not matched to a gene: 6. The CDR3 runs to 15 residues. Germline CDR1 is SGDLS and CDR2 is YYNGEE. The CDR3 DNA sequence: TGTGCCAGCAGCGCGACAGGGACGGATAATGAAAAACTGTTTTTT. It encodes CASSATGTDNEKLFF.

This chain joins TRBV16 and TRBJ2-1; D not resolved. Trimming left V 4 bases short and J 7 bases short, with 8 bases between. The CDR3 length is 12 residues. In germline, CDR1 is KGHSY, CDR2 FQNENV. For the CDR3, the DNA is TGTGCCAGCAGCCCCTCAGTGAATGAGCAGTTCTTC. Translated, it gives CASSPSVNEQFF.

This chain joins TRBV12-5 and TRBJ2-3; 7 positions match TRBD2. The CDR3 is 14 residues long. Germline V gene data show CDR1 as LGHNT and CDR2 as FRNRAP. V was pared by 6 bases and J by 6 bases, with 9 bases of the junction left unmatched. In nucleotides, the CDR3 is TGTGCTAGTGGCCATGGACTAGGTACTGATACGCAGTATTTT. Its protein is CASGHGLGTDTQYF.

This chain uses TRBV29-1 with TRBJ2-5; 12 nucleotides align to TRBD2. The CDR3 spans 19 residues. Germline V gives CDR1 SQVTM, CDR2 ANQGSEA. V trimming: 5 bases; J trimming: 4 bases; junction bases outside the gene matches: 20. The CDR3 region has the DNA TGCAGCGTTACAGGGGGAGGACTAGCGGGATTCGGCATGGGAGAGACCCAGTACTTC. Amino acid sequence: CSVTGGGLAGFGMGETQYF.

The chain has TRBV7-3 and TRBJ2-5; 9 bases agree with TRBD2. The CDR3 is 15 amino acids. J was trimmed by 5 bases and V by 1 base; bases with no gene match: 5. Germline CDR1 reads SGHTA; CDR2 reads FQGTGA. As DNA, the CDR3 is TGTGCCAGCAGCTTAATAGCGGGAGTGTCCGAGACCCAGTACTTC. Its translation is CASSLIAGVSETQYF.

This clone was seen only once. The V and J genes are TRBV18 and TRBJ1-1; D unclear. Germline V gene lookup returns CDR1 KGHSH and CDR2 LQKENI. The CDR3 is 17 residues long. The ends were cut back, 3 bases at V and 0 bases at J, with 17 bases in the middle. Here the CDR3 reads CASSPFLIPAVNTEAFF. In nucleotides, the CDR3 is TGTGCCAGCTCACCCTTTCTCATACCCGCGGTGAACACTGAAGCTTTCTTT.

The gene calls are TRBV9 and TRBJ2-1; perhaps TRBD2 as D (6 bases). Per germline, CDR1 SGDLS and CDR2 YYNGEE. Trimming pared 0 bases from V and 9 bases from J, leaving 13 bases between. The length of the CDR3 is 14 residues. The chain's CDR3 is CASSVVVTSGEQFF. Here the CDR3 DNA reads TGTGCCAGCAGCGTAGTGGTGACTAGTGGTGAGCAGTTCTTC.

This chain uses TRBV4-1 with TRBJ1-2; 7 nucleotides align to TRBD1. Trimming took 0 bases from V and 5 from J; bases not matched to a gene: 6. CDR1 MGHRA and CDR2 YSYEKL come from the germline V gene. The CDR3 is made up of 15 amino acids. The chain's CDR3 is CASSQDTSTGYGYTF. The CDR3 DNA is TGCGCCAGCAGCCAAGACACATCGACAGGGTATGGCTACACCTTC.

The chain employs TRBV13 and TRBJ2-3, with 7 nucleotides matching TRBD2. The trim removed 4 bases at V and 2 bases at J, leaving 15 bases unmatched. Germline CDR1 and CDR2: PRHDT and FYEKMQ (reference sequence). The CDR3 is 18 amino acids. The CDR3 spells CASSCTSEPRPHTDTQYF. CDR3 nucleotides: TGTGCCAGCAGCTGTACTAGCGAACCTCGGCCTCACACAGATACGCAGTATTTT.

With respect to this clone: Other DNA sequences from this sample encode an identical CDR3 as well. CDR3 region: CASSPVGGSNQPQHF. CDR3 nucleotides: TGTGCCAGCAGCCCCGTCGGGGGTAGCAATCAGCCCCAGCATTTT. V usage is TRBV7-2 and J usage is TRBJ1-5; TRBD1 might be the D (5 bases). Trimming shortened V by 5 bases and J by 0 bases, and 11 bases separated the two germline ends. The CDR3 spans 15 residues. In germline, CDR1 is SGHTA, CDR2 FQGNSA.

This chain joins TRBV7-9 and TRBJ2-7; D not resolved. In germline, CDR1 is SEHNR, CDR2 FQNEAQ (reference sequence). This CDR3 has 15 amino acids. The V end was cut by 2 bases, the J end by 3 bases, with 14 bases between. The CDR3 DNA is TGTGCCAGCAGCTTAAGTGTTGGCTCCAACTACGAGCAGTACTTC. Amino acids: CASSLSVGSNYEQYF.

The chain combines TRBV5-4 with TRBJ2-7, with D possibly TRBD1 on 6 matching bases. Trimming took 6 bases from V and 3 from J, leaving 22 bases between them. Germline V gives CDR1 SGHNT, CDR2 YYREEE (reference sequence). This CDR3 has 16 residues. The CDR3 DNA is TGTGCCAGCACCAAGCTCCCCCCCCGAGGGGGCTACGAGCAGTACTTC. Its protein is CASTKLPPRGGYEQYF.

DNA for the CDR3: TGTGCCACCAGCCCCCCCAACGGGAGGCGGGAGAGAAACACAGATACGCAGTATTTT. Encoded protein: CATSPPNGRRERNTDTQYF. The rearrangement joins TRBV15 to TRBJ2-3; TRBD2 matches 7 bases. The germline V gene has CDR1 LNHNV and CDR2 YYDKDF (reference sequence). The CDR3 extends over 19 amino acids. V lost 5 bases and J lost 2; bases outside the gene matches: 19. The complete variable domain, with remaining parts taken from reference TRBV15 and TRBJ2-3, reads DAMVIQNPRYQVTQFGKPVTLSCSQTLNHNVMYWYQQKSSQAPKLLFHYYDKDFNNEADTPDNFQSRRPNTSFCFLDIRSPGLGDTAMYLCATSPPNGRRERNTDTQYFGPGTRLTVL.

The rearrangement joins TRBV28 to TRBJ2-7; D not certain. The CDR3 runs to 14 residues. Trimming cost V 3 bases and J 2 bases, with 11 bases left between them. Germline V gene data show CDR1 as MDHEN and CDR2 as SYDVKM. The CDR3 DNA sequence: TGTGCCAGCAGTTTTCAGGAACCTCCCTACGAGCAGTACTTC. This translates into CASSFQEPPYEQYF.

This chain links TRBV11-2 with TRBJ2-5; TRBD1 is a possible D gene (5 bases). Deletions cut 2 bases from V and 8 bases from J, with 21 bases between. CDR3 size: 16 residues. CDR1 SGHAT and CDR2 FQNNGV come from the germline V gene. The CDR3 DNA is TGTGCCAGCAGCTTACTAGTTGGTAGGGGTAACAACACCCAGTACTTC. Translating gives CASSLLVGRGNNTQYF.

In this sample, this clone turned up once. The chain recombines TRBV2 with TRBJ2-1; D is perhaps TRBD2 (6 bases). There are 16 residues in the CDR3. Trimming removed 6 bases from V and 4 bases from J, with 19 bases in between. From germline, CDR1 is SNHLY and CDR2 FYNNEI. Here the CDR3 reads CASRNEAGRLYNEQFF. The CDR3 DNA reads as TGTGCCAGCAGGAATGAGGCGGGAAGACTTTACAATGAGCAGTTCTTC.

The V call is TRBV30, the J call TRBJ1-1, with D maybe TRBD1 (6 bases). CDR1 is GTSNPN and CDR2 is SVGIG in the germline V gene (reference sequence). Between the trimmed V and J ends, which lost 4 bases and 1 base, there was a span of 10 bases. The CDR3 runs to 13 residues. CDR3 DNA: TGTGCCTGGAAGCTACAGGGGAACACTGAAGCTTTCTTT. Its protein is CAWKLQGNTEAFF. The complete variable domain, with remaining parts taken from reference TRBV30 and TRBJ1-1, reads SQTIHQWPATLVQPVGSPLSLECTVEGTSNPNLYWYRQAAGRGLQLLFYSVGIGQISSEVPQNLSASRPQDRQFILSSKKLLLSDSGFYLCAWKLQGNTEAFFGQGTRLTVV.